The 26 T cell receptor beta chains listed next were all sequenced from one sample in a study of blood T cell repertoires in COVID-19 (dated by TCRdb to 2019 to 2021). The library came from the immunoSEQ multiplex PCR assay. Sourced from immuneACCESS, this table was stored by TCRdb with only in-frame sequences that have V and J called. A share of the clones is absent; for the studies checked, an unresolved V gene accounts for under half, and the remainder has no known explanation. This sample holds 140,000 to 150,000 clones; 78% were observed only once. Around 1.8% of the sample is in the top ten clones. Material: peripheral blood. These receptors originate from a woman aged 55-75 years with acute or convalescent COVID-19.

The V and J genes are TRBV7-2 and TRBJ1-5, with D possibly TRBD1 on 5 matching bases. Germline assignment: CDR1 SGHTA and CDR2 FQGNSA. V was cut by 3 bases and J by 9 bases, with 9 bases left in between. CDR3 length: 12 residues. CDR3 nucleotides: TGTGCCAGCAGCTTTGAAGGGGCGCCCCAGCATTTT. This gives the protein CASSFEGAPQHF. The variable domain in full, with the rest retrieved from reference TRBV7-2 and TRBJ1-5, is GAGVSQSPSNKVTEKGKDVELRCDPISGHTALYWYRQSLGQGLEFLIYFQGNSAPDKSGLPSDRFSAERTGGSVSTLTIQRTQQEDSAVYLCASSFEGAPQHFGDGTRLSIL.

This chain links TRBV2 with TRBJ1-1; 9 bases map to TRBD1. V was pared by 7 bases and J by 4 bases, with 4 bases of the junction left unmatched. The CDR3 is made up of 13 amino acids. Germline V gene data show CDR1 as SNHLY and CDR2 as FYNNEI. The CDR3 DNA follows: TGTGCCAGCACCGAGACAGGGGGCACTGAAGCTTTCTTT. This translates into CASTETGGTEAFF.

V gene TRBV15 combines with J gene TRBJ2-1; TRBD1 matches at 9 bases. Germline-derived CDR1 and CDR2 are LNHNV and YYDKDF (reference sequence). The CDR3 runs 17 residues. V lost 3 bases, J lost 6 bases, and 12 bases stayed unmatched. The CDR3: CATSSLSTGTGRNEQFF. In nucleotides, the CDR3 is TGTGCCACCAGCAGTCTCTCGACCGGGACAGGGCGCAATGAGCAGTTCTTC.

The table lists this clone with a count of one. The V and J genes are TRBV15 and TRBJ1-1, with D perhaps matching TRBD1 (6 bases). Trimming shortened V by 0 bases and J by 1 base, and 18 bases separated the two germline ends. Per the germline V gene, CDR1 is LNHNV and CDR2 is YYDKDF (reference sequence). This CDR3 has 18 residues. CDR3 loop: CATSREKGGTGRNTEAFF. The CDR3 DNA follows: TGTGCCACCAGCAGAGAGAAAGGCGGTACAGGGCGGAACACTGAAGCTTTCTTT.

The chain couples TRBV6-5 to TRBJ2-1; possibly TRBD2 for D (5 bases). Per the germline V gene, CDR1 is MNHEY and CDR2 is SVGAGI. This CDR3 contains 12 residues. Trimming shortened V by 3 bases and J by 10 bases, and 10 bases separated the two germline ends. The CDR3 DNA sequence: TGTGCCAGCAGTTATTCAAAGCGGGAGCAGTTCTTC. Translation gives CASSYSKREQFF.

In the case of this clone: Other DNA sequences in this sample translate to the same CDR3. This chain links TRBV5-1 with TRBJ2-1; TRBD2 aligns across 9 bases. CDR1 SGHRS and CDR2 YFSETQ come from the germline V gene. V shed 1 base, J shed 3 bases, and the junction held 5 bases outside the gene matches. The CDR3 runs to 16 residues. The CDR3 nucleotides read TGCGCCAGCAGCTTGAGTGGCGGGAGGGTCTACAATGAGCAGTTCTTC. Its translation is CASSLSGGRVYNEQFF. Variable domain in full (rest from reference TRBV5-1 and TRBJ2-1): KAGVTQTPRYLIKTRGQQVTLSCSPISGHRSVSWYQQTPGQGLQFLFEYFSETQRNKGNFPGRFSGRQFSNSRSEMNVSTLELGDSALYLCASSLSGGRVYNEQFFGPGTRLTVL.

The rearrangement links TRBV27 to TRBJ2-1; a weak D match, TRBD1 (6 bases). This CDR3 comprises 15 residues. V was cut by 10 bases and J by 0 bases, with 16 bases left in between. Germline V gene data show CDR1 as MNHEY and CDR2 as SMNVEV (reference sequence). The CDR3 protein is CATRLSRGSYNEQFF. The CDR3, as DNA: TGTGCCACCCGGTTAAGCAGGGGCTCCTACAATGAGCAGTTCTTC.

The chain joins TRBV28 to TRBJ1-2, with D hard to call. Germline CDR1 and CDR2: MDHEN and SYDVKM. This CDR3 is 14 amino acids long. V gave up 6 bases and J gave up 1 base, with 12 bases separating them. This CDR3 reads CASSLPHFNYGYTF. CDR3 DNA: TGTGCCAGCAGCCTCCCCCACTTTAACTATGGCTACACCTTC.

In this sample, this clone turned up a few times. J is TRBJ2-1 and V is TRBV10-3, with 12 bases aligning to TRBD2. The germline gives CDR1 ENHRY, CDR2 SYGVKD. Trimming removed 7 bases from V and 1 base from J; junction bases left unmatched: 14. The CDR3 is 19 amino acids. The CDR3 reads CAIKGPTSGRGQSYNEQFF. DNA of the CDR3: TGTGCCATCAAGGGACCGACTAGCGGGAGAGGTCAGTCCTACAATGAGCAGTTCTTC.

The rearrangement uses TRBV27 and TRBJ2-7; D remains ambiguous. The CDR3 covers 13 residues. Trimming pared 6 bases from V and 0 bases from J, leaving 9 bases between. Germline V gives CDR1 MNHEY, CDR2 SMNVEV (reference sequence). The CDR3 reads CASRATGSYEQYF. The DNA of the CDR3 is TGTGCCAGCAGGGCCACGGGCTCCTACGAGCAGTACTTC.

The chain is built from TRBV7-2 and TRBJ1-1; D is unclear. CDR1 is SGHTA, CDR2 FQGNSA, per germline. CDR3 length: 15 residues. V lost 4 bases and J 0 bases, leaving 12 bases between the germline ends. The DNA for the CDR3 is TGTGCCAGCAGCTCGGAGCCCCGGCTGAACACTGAAGCTTTCTTT. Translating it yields CASSSEPRLNTEAFF.

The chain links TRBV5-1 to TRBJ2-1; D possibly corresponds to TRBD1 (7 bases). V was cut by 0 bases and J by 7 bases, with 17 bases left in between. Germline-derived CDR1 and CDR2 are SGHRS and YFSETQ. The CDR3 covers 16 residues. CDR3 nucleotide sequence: TGCGCCAGCAGCTTGGGGGAGGACAGGATTGGAAATGAGCAGTTCTTC. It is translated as CASSLGEDRIGNEQFF.

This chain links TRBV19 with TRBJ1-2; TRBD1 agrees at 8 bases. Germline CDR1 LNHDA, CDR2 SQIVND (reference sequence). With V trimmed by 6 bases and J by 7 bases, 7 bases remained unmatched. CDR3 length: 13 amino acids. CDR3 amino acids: CASSLNRGGGYTF. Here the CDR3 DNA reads TGTGCCAGTAGCCTGAACAGGGGGGGTGGCTACACCTTC.

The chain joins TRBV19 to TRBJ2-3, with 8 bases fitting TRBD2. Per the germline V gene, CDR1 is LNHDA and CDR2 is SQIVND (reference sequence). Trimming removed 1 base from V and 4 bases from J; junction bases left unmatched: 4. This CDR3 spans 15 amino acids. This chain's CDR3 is CASSIVGTRPDTQYF. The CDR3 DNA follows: TGTGCCAGTAGTATAGTTGGGACTAGACCAGATACGCAGTATTTT. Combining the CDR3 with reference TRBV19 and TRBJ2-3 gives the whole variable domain DGGITQSPKYLFRKEGQNVTLSCEQNLNHDAMYWYRQDPGQGLRLIYYSQIVNDFQKGDIAEGYSVSREKKESFPLTVTSAQKNPTAFYLCASSIVGTRPDTQYFGPGTRLTVL.

CDR3 in amino acids: CASSQRGLAGNEQFF. CDR3 DNA: TGTGCCAGCAGCCAAAGGGGACTAGCGGGAAATGAGCAGTTCTTC. The rearrangement links TRBV3-1 (or the pseudogene TRBV3-2) to TRBJ2-1; 13 positions agree with TRBD2. Trimming at V came to 2 bases and at J to 7 bases, leaving 2 bases not matched to a gene. Germline V gene data show CDR1 as LGHDT and CDR2 as YNNKEL (reference sequence). The CDR3 covers 15 residues.

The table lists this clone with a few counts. As DNA, the CDR3 is TGTGCCAGCAGACCGACTGCCGGGACAGGGCATTCACCCCTCCACTTT. Its translation: CASRPTAGTGHSPLHF. V gene TRBV6-6 combines with J gene TRBJ1-6; 9 bases agree with TRBD1. With V trimmed by 6 bases and J by 8 bases, 11 bases remained unmatched. The CDR3 length is 16 residues. Germline V gene data show CDR1 as MNHNY and CDR2 as SVGAGI (reference sequence).

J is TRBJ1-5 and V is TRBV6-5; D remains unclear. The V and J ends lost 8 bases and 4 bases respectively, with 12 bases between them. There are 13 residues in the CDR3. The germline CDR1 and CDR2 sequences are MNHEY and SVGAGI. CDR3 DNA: TGTGCCAGCGGCCCATGGGCGAATCAGCCCCAGCATTTT. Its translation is CASGPWANQPQHF.

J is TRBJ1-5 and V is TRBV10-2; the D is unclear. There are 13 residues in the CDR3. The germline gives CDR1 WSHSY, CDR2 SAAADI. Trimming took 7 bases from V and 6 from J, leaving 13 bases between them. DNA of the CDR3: TGCGCCAGCACCCAACAGCGGACTCAGCCCCAGCATTTT. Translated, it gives CASTQQRTQPQHF.

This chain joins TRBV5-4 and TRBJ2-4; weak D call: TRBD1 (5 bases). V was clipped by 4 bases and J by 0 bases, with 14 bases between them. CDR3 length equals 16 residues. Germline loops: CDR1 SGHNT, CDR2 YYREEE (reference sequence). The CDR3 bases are TGTGCCAGCAGCCCTGCCAGGGCTCTAGCCAAAAACATTCAGTACTTC. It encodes CASSPARALAKNIQYF.

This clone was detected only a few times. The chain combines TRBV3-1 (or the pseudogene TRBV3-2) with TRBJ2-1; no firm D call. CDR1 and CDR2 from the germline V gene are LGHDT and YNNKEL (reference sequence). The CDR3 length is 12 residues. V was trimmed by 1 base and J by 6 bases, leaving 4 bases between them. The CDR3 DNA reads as TGTGCCAGCAGCCAAGCAGGCAATGAGCAGTTCTTC. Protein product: CASSQAGNEQFF.

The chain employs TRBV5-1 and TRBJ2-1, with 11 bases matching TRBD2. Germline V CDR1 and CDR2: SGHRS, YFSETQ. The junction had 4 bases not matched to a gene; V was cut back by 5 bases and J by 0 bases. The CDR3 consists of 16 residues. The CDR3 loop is CASSRLAGTSYNEQFF. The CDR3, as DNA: TGCGCCAGCAGTAGACTAGCGGGAACCTCCTACAATGAGCAGTTCTTC.

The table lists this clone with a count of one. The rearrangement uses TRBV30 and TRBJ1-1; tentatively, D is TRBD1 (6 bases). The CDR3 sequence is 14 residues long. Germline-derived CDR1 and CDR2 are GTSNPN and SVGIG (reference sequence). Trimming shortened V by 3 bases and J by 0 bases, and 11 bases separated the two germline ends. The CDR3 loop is CAWREQGLNTEAFF. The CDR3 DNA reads TGTGCCTGGAGAGAACAGGGACTGAACACTGAAGCTTTCTTT.

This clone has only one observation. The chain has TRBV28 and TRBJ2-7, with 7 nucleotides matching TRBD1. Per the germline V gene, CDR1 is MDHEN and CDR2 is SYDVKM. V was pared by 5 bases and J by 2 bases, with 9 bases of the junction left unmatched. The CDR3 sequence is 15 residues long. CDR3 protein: CASSPRDRPTYEQYF. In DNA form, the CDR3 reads TGTGCCAGCAGTCCCAGGGACAGACCGACCTACGAGCAGTACTTC.

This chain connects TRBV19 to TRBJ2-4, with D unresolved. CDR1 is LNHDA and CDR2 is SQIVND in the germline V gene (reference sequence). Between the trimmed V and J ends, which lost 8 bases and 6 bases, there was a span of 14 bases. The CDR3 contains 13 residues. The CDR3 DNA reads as TGTGCCAGTGGGCATAACACAGTAAACATTCAGTACTTC. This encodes CASGHNTVNIQYF.

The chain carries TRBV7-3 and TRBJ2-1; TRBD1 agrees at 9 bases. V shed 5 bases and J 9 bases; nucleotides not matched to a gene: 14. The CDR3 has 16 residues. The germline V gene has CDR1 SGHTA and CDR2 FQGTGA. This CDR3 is CASSRDGQGSLTEQFF. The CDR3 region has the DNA TGTGCCAGCAGCCGGGATGGACAGGGGAGTTTGACTGAGCAGTTCTTC.

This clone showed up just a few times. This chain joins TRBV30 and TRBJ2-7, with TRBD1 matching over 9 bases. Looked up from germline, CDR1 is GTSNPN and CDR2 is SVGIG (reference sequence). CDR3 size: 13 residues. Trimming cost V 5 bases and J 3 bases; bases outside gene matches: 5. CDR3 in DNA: TGTGCCTGGGGGACAGGGACCTACTACGAGCAGTACTTC. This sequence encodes CAWGTGTYYEQYF.